The source of this T cell receptor (beta chain) is a study of shared clonotypes between healthy human individuals. Study in general: CD8 memory received one plate per donor, CD8 naive two, CD4 memory three and CD4 naive three.

About this clone itself: Its antigen is unknown.

Deep-level assay runs were performed. The authors' processing: With immunoSEQ giving junction-only sequences and no quality scores, filtering differed. Profiling relied on immunoSEQ multiplex PCR, and the TCRdb table lists in-frame clones only, not all of them. V, J and clone size were drawn from that table, and D and trimming were deduced from the DNA. The table records fewer than 400,000 clones, around two thirds of them present only once. The study's findings and limits: Researchers found naive subsets generally carried larger estimated richness than memory subsets.

This CDR3 contains 15 residues. CDR1 and CDR2 (germline): LNHDA, SQIVND (reference sequence). After removal of 7 bases from V and 1 base from J, the junction contained 6 bases not matched to a gene. This sequence originates from a man younger than 40 in good health. Specimen: memory CD4+ T cells sorted from blood. Subset described: CD45RA-negative fraction. V and J are TRBV19 and TRBJ2-1; 8 positions match TRBD1. Here the CDR3 reads CASTAGTGSYNEQFF. In nucleotides, the CDR3 is TGTGCCAGTACCGCCGGGACAGGATCCTACAATGAGCAGTTCTTC.